This T cell receptor beta chain was identified in a study of T cell repertoires in cytomegalovirus infection. Study as a whole: Shared public TCR beta signatures pointed to both CMV infection and a matching HLA type. Whole-study findings and limits: In two of eight donors, the top clonotype was HLA-C-restricted CMV-specific. Cumulative public TCR beta family frequency identified carriers of CMV plus the relevant HLA.

About this clonotype: Antigen: not known.

V gave up 3 bases and J gave up 5 bases, with 14 bases separating them. This CDR3 spans 16 amino acids. Per the germline V gene, CDR1 is KGHSH and CDR2 is LQKENI. MiXCR, applied by TCRdb to the reads, yields one record per CDR3 protein. Of over 90,000 distinct CDR3 sequences listed, about 15% are singletons. This chain joins TRBV18 and TRBJ1-6; maybe TRBD1 (6 bases). The sample was PBMCs. The sequence was obtained from a human donor in good health (CMV status not recorded). Some clones in this sample may be carry-over from other donors' samples. As DNA, the CDR3 is TGTGCCAGCTCACCCATACAGGGCGAAGATAATTCACCCCTCCACTTT. This translates into CASSPIQGEDNSPLHF.